This TCR beta chain was recovered during a study of CD8 T cells in Susac syndrome. Overall study results and limits: The study acknowledged a relatively small number of individuals in its TCR sequencing and HLA analysis.

RNA totalling about 0.5 to 1 ug underwent reverse transcription with random hexamers. Amplification of TCR beta CDR3 by immunoSEQ multiplex PCR spanned 54 Vbeta and 13 Jbeta. TCRdb itself ran the immunoSEQ multiplex PCR reads through MiXCR, one entry per CDR3 protein. The data contain 100,000 to 150,000 distinct CDR3 sequences, roughly 80% of them seen just once; the ten biggest clones take up 0.51%. Sequencing of TCR beta was carried out in blood CD8+ and CD4+ T cells. Germline V gene data show CDR1 as MNHEY and CDR2 as SMNVEV (reference sequence). With 4 bases removed from V and 2 bases from J, the gap between germline ends came to 11 bases. The CDR3 extends over 14 amino acids. This clonotype was seen only once. Its antigen is not identified.

The sequenced material came from CD8+ T cells from PBMCs. The chain recombines TRBV27 with TRBJ1-1; D is undetermined. The receptor was derived from a human donor with multiple sclerosis. The CDR3 reads CASSSGLRNTEAFF. The CDR3 DNA reads as TGTGCCAGCAGTTCTGGACTGCGAAACACTGAAGCTTTCTTT.